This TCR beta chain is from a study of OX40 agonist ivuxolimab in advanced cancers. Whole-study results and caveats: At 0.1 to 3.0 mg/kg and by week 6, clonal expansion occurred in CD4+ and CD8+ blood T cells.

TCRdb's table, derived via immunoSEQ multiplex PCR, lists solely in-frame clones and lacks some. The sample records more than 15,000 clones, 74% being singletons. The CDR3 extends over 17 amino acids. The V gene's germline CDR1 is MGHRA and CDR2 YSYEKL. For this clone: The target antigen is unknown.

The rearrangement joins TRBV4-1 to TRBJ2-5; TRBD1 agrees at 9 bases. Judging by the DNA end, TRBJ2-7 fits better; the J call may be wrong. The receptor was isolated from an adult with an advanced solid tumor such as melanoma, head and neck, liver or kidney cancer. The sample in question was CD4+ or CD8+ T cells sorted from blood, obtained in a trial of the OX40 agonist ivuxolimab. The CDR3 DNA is TGCGCCAGCAGCCAAGAACATAGGACAGGGGCAACCTACGAGCAGTACTTC. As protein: CASSQEHRTGATYEQYF.